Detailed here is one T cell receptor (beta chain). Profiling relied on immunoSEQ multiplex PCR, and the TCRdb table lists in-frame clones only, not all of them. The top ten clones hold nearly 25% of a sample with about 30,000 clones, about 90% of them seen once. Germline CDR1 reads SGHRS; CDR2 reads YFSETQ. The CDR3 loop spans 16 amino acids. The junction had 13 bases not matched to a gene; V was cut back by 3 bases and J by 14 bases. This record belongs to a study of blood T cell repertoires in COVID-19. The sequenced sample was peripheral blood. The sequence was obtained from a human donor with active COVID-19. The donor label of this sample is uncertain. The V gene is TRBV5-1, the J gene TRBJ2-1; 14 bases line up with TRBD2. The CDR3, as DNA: TGCGCCAGCAGCTCGACTAGCGGGGGGGCCAGTCTAAGCGAGTTCTTC. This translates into CASSSTSGGASLSEFF.